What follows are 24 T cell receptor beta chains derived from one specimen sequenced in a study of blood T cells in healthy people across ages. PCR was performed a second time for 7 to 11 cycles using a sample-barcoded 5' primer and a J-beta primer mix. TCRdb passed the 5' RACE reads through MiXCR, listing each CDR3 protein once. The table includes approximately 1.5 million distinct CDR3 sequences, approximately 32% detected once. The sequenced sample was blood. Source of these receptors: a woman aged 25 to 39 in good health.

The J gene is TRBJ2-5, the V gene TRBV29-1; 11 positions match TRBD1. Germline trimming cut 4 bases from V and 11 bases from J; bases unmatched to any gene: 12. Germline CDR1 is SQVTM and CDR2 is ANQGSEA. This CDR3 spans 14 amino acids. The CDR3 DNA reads TGCAGCGTTGGGCGGACAGGGGGCGAGAATGAGCAGTACTTC. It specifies CSVGRTGGENEQYF.

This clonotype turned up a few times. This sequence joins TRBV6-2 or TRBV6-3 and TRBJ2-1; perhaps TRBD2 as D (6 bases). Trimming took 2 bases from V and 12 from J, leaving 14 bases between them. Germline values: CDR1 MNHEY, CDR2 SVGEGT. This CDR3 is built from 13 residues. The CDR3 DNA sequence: TGTGCCAGCAGTTACCCAGGGCCAGCGGGGCAGTTCTTC. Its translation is CASSYPGPAGQFF.

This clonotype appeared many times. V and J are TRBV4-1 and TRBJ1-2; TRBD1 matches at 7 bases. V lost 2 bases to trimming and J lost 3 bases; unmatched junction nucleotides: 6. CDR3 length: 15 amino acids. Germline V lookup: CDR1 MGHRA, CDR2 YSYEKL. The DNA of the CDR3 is TGCGCCAGCAGCCAACCAGGACAGGACTACTATGGCTACACCTTC. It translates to CASSQPGQDYYGYTF.

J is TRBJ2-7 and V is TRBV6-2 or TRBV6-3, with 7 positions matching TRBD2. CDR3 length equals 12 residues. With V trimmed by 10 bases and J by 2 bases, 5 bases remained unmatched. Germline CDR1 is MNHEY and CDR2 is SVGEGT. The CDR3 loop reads CATERGAYEQYV. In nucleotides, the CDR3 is TGTGCCACCGAGCGGGGTGCCTACGAGCAGTACGTC.

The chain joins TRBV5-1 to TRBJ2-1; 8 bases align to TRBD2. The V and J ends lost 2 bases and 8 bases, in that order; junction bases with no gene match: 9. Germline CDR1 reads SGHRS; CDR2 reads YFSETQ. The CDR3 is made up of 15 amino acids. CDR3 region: CASSFGTRTRDEQFF. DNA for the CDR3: TGCGCCAGCAGCTTTGGGACTAGGACCCGCGATGAGCAGTTCTTC.

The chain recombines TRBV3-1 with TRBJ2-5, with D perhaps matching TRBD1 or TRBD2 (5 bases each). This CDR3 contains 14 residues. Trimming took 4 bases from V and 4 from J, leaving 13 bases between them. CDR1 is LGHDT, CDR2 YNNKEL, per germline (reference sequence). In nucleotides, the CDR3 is TGTGCCAGCAGCCCCCACGGGGCGGGAGAGACCCAGTACTTC. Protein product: CASSPHGAGETQYF.

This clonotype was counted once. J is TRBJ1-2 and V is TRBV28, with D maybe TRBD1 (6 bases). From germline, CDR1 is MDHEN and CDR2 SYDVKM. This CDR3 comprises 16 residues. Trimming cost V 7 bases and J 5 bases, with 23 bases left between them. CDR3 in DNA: TGTGCCAGCACCAGCCGCGGGGGGCGGGGAGGTTATGGCTACACCTTC. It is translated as CASTSRGGRGGYGYTF.

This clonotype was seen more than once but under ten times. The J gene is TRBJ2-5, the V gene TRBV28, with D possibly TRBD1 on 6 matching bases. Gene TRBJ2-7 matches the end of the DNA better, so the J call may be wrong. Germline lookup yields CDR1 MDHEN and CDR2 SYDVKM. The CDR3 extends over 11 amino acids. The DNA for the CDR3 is TGTGCCGCCACAGGGATGGACGAGCAGTACTTC. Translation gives CAATGMDEQYF.

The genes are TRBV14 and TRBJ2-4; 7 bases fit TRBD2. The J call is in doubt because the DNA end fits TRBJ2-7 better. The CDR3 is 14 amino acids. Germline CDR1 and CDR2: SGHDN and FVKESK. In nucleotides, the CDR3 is TGTGCCAGCAGCCAACTGGGACTACCTTACGAGCAGTACTTC. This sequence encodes CASSQLGLPYEQYF.

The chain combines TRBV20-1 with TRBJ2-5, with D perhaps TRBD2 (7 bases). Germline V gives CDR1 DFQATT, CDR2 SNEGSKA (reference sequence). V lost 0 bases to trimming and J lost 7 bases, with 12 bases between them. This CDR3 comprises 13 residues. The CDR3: CSAREGGLGTQYF. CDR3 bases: TGCAGTGCTAGAGAGGGGGGGCTGGGGACCCAGTACTTC.

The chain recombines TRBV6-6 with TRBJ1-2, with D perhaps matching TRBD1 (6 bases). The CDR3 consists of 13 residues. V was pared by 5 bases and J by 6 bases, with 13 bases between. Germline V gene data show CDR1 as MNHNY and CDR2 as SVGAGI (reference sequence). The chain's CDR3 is CASSLGQTDGYTF. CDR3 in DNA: TGTGCCAGCAGTCTAGGACAGACCGATGGCTACACCTTC.

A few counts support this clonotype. The CDR3 region has the DNA TGCGCCAGCAGAGAGAGACCTACGCCCTACGAGCAGTACTTC. It codes for CASRERPTPYEQYF. The chain joins TRBV10-2 to TRBJ2-7; the D is unclear. This CDR3 is built from 14 residues. Germline assignment: CDR1 WSHSY and CDR2 SAAADI. With 6 bases removed from V and 2 bases from J, the gap between germline ends came to 14 bases.

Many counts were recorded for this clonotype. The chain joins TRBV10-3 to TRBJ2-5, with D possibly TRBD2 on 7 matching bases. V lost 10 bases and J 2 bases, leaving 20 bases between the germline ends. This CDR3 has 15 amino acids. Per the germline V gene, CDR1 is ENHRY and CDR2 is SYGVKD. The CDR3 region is CATKGGHGEQETQYF. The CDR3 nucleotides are TGTGCCACCAAGGGGGGGCATGGCGAACAAGAGACCCAGTACTTC.

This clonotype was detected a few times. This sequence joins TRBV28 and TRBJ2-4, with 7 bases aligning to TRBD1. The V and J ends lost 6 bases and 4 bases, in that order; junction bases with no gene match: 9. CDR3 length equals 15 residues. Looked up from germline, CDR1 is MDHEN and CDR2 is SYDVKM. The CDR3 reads CASSPGTVPKNIQYF. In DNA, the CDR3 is TGTGCCAGCAGCCCTGGGACAGTCCCGAAAAACATTCAGTACTTC. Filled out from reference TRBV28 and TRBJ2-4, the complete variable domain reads DVKVTQSSRYLVKRTGEKVFLECVQDMDHENMFWYRQDPGLGLRLIYFSYDVKMKEKGDIPEGYSVSREKKERFSLILESASTNQTSMYLCASSPGTVPKNIQYFGAGTRLSVL.

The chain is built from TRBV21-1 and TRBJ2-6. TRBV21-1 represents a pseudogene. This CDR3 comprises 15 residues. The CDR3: CARQEYSSGANVLTF. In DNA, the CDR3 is TGTGCCAGACAGGAATATAGCTCTGGGGCCAACGTCCTGACTTTC.

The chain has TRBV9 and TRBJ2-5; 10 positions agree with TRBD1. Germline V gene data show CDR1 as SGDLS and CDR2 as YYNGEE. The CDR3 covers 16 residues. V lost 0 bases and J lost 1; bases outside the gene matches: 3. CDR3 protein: CASSVAGTGVQETQYF. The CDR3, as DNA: TGTGCCAGCAGCGTAGCTGGGACAGGGGTCCAAGAGACCCAGTACTTC.

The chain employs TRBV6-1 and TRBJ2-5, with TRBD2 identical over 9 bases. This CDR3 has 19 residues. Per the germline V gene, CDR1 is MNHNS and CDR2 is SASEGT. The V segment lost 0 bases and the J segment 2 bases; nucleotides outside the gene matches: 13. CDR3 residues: CASSEAGSGRFREQETQYF. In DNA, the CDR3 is TGTGCCAGCAGTGAAGCAGGCAGCGGGAGGTTCAGGGAGCAAGAGACCCAGTACTTC.

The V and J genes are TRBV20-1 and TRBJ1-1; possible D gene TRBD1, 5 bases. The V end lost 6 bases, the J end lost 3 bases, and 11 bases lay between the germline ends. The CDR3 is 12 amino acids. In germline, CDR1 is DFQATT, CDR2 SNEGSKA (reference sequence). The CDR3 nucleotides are TGCAGTGCGGGGGAACCGGACACTGAAGCTTTCTTT. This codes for CSAGEPDTEAFF.

This chain's CDR3 is CSARTGTGNSPLHF. CDR3 sequence (DNA): TGCAGTGCTAGGACCGGGACAGGGAATTCACCCCTCCACTTT. The chain has TRBV20-1 and TRBJ1-6; 9 nucleotides agree with TRBD1. The CDR3 sequence is 14 residues long. CDR1 DFQATT and CDR2 SNEGSKA come from the germline V gene (reference sequence). V lost 3 bases and J lost 7; bases outside the gene matches: 4.

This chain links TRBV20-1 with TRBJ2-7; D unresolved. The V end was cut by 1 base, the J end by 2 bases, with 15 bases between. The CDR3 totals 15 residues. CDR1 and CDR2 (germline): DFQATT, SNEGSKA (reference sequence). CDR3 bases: TGCAGTGCTAGAGGAAGGGCAGACGGACCCTACGAGCAGTACTTC. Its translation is CSARGRADGPYEQYF.

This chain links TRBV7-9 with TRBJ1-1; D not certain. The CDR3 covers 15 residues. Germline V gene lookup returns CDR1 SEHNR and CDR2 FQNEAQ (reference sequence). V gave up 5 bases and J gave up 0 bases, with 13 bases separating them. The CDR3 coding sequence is TGTGCCAGCAGCCTAGGGAGGAGCATGAACACTGAAGCTTTCTTT. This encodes CASSLGRSMNTEAFF.

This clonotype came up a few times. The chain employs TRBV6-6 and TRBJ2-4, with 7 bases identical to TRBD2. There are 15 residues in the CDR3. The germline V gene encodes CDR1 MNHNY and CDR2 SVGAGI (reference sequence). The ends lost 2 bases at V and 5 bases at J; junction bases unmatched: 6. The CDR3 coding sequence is TGTGCCAGCAGTTACCATGGACTAGTAGAAAACATTCAGTACTTC. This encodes CASSYHGLVENIQYF.

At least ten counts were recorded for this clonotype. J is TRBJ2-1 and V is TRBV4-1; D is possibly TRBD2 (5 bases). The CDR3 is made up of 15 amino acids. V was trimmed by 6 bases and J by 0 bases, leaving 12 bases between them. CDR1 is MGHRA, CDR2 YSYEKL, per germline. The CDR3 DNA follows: TGCGCCAGCAGGTCGGACTGGAGCTCCTACAATGAGCAGTTCTTC. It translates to CASRSDWSSYNEQFF.

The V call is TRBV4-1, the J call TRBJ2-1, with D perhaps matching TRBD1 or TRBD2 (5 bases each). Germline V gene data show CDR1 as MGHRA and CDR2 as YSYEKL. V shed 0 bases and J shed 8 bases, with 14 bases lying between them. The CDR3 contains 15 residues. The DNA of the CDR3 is TGCGCCAGCAGCCAAGATCGGGCACGGGGCGATGAGCAGTTCTTC. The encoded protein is CASSQDRARGDEQFF.